This TCR beta chain is from a study of cytomegalovirus exposure and HLA in healthy donors. CDR1 LNHDA and CDR2 SQIVND come from the germline V gene (reference sequence). Trimming removed 7 bases from V and 0 bases from J, with 16 bases in between. This CDR3 spans 16 amino acids. Study outcomes and limitations: It was likely that a cluster of highly shared sequence variants was a sequencing artifact. TCR beta V- and J-gene trimming, according to a later analysis, was linked to a missense DCLRE1C variant.

The PCR ran on 60 Vbeta and 13 Jbeta primers. Data came from immunoSEQ multiplex PCR; TCRdb stores just in-frame clones and leaves some out. The sample has approximately 150,000 clones, around 75% seen once. As for this clone: Its antigen remains unidentified.

This TCR came from a male donor in good health and CMV-seronegative. This rearrangement joins TRBV19 to TRBJ2-1; maybe TRBD1 (6 bases). The sample was PBMCs. This CDR3 is CASTQGGWSSYNEQFF. The CDR3 nucleotides are TGTGCCAGTACCCAAGGGGGTTGGAGCTCCTACAATGAGCAGTTCTTC.